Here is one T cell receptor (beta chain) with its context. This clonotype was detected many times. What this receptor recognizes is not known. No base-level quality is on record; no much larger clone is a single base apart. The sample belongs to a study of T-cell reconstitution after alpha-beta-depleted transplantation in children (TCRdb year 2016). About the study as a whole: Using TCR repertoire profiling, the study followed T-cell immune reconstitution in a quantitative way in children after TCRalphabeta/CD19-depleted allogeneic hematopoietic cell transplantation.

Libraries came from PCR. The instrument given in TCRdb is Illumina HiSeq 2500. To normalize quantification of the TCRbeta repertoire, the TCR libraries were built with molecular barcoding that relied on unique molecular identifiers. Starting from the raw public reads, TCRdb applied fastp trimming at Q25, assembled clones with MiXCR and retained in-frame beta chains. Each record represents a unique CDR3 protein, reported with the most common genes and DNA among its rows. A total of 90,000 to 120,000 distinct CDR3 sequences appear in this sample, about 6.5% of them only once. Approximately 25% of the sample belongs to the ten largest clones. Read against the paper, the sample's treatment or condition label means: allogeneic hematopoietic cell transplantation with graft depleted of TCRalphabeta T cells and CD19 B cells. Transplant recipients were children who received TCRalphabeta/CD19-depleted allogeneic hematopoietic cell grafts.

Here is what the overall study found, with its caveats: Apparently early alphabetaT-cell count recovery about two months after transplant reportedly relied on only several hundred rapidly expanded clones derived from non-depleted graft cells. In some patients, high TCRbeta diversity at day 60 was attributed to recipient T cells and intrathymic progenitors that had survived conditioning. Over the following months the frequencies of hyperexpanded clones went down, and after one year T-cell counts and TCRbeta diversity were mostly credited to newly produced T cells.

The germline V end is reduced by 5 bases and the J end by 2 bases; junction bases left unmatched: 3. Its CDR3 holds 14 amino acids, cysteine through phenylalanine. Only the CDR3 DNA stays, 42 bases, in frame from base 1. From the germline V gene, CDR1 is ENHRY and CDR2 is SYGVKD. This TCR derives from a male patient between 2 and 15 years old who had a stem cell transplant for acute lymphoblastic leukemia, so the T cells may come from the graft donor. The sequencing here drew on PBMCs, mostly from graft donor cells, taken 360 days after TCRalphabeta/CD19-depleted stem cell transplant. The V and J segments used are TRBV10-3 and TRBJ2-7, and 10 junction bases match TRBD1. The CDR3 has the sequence CAISPGQGPYEQYF. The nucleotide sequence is TGTGCCATCAGTCCGGGACAGGGGCCCTACGAGCAGTACTTC.